The present entry profiles one TCR beta chain with its context. No antigen is known for it. The PCR made use of 60 Vbeta and 13 Jbeta primers. The assay was immunoSEQ multiplex PCR, and TCRdb's table has in-frame clones only and misses some. Of 150,000 to 200,000 clones in the sample, roughly 84% were seen once. This specimen belongs to a study of cytomegalovirus exposure and HLA in healthy donors. The study, taken as a whole, reports: Within an earlier analysis, most TCR beta V segments proved productive either about 87% or about 30% of the time.

The clonotype was recovered from a boy aged 5-17 years in good health and CMV-seronegative. The sample taken for sequencing was PBMCs.

The CDR3 region has the DNA TGTGCCAGCAGAATGGGCCCGGGACAGGCCTTGCCCGAGGACACCATATATTTT. This translates into CASRMGPGQALPEDTIYF. The chain recombines TRBV28 with TRBJ1-3; 8 nucleotides align to TRBD1. CDR3 length: 18 amino acids. Germline assignment: CDR1 MDHEN and CDR2 SYDVKM. Germline trimming cut 6 bases from V and 8 bases from J; bases unmatched to any gene: 21.